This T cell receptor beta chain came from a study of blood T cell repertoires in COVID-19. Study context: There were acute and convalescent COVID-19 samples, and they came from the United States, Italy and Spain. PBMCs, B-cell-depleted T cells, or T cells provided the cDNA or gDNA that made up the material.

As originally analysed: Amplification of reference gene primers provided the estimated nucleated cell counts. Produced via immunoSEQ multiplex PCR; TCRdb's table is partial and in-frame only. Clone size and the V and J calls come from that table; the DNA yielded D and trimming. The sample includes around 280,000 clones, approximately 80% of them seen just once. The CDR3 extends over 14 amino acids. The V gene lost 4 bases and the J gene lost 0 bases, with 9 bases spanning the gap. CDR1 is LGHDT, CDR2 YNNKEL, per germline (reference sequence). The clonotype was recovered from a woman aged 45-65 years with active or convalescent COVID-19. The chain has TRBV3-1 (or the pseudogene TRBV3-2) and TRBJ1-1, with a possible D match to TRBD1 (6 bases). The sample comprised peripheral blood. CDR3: CASSPRDMNTEAFF. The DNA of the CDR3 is TGTGCCAGCAGCCCCCGGGACATGAACACTGAAGCTTTCTTT.